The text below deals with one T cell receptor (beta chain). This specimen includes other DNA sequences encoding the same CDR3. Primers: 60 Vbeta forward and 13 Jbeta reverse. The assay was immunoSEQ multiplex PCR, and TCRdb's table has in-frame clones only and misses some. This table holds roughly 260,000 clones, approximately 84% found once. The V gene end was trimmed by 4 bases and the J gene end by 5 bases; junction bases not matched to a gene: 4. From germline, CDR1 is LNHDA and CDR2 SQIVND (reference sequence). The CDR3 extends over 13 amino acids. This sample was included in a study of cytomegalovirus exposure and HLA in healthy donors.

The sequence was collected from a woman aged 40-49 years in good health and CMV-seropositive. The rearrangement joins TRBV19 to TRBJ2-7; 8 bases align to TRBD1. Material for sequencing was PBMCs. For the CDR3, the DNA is TGTGCCAGTAGTAGACAGGGGAGCGACGAGCAGTACTTC. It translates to CASSRQGSDEQYF.